The rows below give T cell receptor beta chains drawn from one sample of a study of T cell responses to AZD1222 COVID-19 vaccine. This table comes from immunoSEQ multiplex PCR, and its TCRdb copy is limited to in-frame clones, with some not included. The sample yields about 150,000 clones, about nine tenths seen once. Sequences were derived from peripheral blood, sampled on day 0 of AZD1222 vaccination. The receptor set was obtained from an adult in good health. Both conserved end residues are part of each CDR3. A D gene is named only where the DNA matches it firmly. Clone size is stated in some rows and not others, as once, few, many or a class when expanded.

abundance	v_gene	d_gene	j_gene	CDR3aa	CDR3nt
-	TRBV19	-	TRBJ2-2	CASRAGAVRAGELFF	TGTGCCAGTAGGGCAGGGGCGGTACGAGCCGGGGAGCTGTTTTTT
-	TRBV5-4	-	TRBJ1-1	CASSSDMNTEAFF	TGTGCCAGCAGCTCGGACATGAACACTGAAGCTTTCTTT
once	TRBV3-1/TRBV3-2	TRBD1	TRBJ1-2	CASSPGQIYGYTF	TGTGCCAGCAGCCCGGGACAGATCTATGGCTACACCTTC
-	TRBV27	TRBD1	TRBJ1-6	CASGFWTGSNSPLHF	TGTGCCAGTGGGTTTTGGACAGGGTCTAATTCACCCCTCCACTTT
-	TRBV3-1/TRBV3-2	TRBD1	TRBJ1-3	CASSQGQDSGNTIYF	TGTGCCAGCAGCCAGGGACAGGACTCTGGAAACACCATATATTTT
-	TRBV28	-	TRBJ2-3	CASTQFSFSGTDTQYF	TGTGCCAGCACCCAGTTTTCGTTCTCTGGCACAGATACGCAGTATTTT
-	TRBV6-5	-	TRBJ1-4	CASRGNREKLFF	TGTGCCAGCAGAGGTAACCGGGAAAAACTGTTTTTT
-	TRBV28	-	TRBJ1-1	CASSSAAQAMNTEAFF	TGTGCCAGCAGTTCGGCCGCCCAGGCGATGAACACTGAAGCTTTCTTT
-	TRBV28	-	TRBJ1-6	CASSSPNSPLHF	TGTGCCAGCAGTTCCCCCAATTCACCCCTCCACTTT
-	TRBV5-4	-	TRBJ2-7	CASRWGGGSYEQYF	TGTGCCAGCAGGTGGGGCGGAGGTTCCTACGAGCAGTACTTC
-	TRBV7-9	-	TRBJ1-4	CASSPGTTNEKLFF	TGTGCCAGCAGCCCCGGAACAACTAATGAAAAACTGTTTTTT
-	TRBV7-9	TRBD1	TRBJ2-4	CASSTTGGRSKNIQYF	TGTGCCAGCAGCACAACAGGGGGCAGGTCCAAAAACATTCAGTACTTC
-	TRBV4-1	TRBD1	TRBJ1-1	CASSRLPTGVDEAFF	TGCGCCAGCAGCCGCCTACCGACAGGGGTGGATGAAGCTTTCTTT
-	TRBV5-1	-	TRBJ2-6	CASSSLQASVSGANVLTF	TGCGCCAGCAGCAGCCTCCAGGCCAGCGTGTCTGGGGCCAACGTCCTGACTTTC
-	TRBV27	TRBD2	TRBJ2-1	CASSPTGTSGNNEQFF	TGTGCCAGCAGTCCCACCGGGACTAGCGGGAACAATGAGCAGTTCTTC
-	TRBV30	-	TRBJ1-1	CAWTRVWGTEAFF	TGTGCCTGGACAAGGGTTTGGGGGACTGAAGCTTTCTTT
-	TRBV7-2	-	TRBJ1-2	CASSLTISGYGYTF	TGTGCCAGCAGCTTAACGATTTCGGGGTATGGCTACACCTTC
-	TRBV5-1	TRBD1	TRBJ2-3	CASSSGTGGTDTQYF	TGCGCCAGCAGCTCCGGGACAGGGGGCACAGATACGCAGTATTTT
-	TRBV7-3	-	TRBJ2-2	CASSPKSTGELFF	TGTGCCAGCAGCCCCAAGAGCACCGGGGAGCTGTTTTTT
-	TRBV2	-	TRBJ2-1	CASSVSVLGEQFF	TGTGCCAGCAGTGTCTCTGTCCTGGGTGAGCAGTTCTTC
-	TRBV2	-	TRBJ1-2	CASSEGYYGYTF	TGTGCCAGCAGTGAGGGGTACTATGGCTACACCTTC
-	TRBV9	-	TRBJ1-1	CASSVGSGGYTEAFF	TGTGCCAGCAGCGTAGGATCGGGGGGTTACACTGAAGCTTTCTTT
-	TRBV7-9	-	TRBJ1-4	CASSLVMGGSEKLFF	TGTGCCAGCAGCTTAGTGATGGGGGGGAGTGAAAAACTGTTTTTT
-	TRBV29-1	TRBD1	TRBJ1-2	CSVTGTGGGYTF	TGCAGCGTGACCGGGACAGGGGGTGGCTACACCTTC
-	TRBV20-1	TRBD1	TRBJ1-1	CSVSPGTGWFF	TGCAGTGTCTCCCCCGGGACAGGGTGGTTCTTT
-	TRBV19	-	TRBJ1-1	CASSRASDRGTEAFF	TGTGCCAGTAGCCGGGCCTCGGACAGAGGCACTGAAGCTTTCTTT
-	TRBV27	-	TRBJ2-6	CASSSKPPGDRSGANVLTF	TGTGCCAGCAGTTCCAAACCTCCGGGGGATCGCTCTGGGGCCAACGTCCTGACTTTC
-	TRBV5-6	-	TRBJ2-2	CASSLSAPGELFF	TGTGCCAGCAGCTTATCGGCCCCTGGGGAGCTGTTTTTT